The 3 T cell receptor beta chains below were found in one sample sequenced in a study of blood T cells in healthy people across ages. With a J-beta primer mix and a sample-barcoded 5' primer, a second PCR ran about 6 to 11 cycles. Via MiXCR, TCRdb re-called the 5' RACE reads, giving one row per CDR3 protein. This table holds about 1.7 million distinct CDR3 sequences, 28% found once. The sample taken for sequencing was blood. Receptors originate from a woman between 25 and 40 years old in good health.

This clonotype came up many times. One end of the junction is discordant with germline, which a read error may explain. The V and J genes are TRBV18 and TRBJ2-7; D gene unclear. The CDR3 spans 14 residues. Germline V gene lookup returns CDR1 KGHSH and CDR2 LQKENI. The CDR3 sequence: CASSPRSADYEQYF. CDR3 bases: TGTGCCAGCTCCCCACGGTCCGCCGATTACGAGCAGTACTTC.

This clonotype was seen more than once but under ten times. The chain has TRBV15 and TRBJ2-2; TRBD2 is a possible D gene (5 bases). Germline V gene data show CDR1 as LNHNV and CDR2 as YYDKDF (reference sequence). The length of the CDR3 is 16 residues. The ends were cut back, 5 bases at V and 5 bases at J, with 18 bases in the middle. CDR3 nucleotide sequence: TGTGCCACCAGCCCGCCGACCGAGCGAGGGACCGGGGAGCTGTTTTTT. It codes for CATSPPTERGTGELFF.

This clonotype was seen more than once but under ten times. The J gene is TRBJ1-4, the V gene TRBV15, with TRBD1 as a possible D gene (6 bases). Germline V lookup: CDR1 LNHNV, CDR2 YYDKDF (reference sequence). V gave up 1 base and J gave up 8 bases, with 11 bases separating them. The CDR3 totals 14 residues. As DNA, the CDR3 is TGTGCCACCAGCAGAGGGACCGGGGGCGAAAAACTGTTTTTT. Protein: CATSRGTGGEKLFF.